Presented here are 25 T cell receptor beta chains from one specimen sequenced in a study of T cells after yellow fever vaccination. TCRdb ran MiXCR on the 5' RACE reads and lists one entry per CDR3 protein. This table has about 250,000 distinct CDR3 sequences, 3.6% appearing once. The material sequenced was PBMCs, taken 15 days after the yellow fever booster vaccination. All receptors come from a man aged 18 to 35 who received the YFV17D yellow fever vaccine.

In its sample, this clonotype was seen many times. The chain carries TRBV7-2 and TRBJ1-5; tentative D call: TRBD1 (6 bases). With 1 base removed from V and 6 bases from J, the gap between germline ends came to 19 bases. The length of the CDR3 is 17 residues. Germline CDR1 is SGHTA and CDR2 is FQGNSA. As DNA, the CDR3 is TGTGCCAGCAGCTTAGGGTCGCTTGCAGGGGCGCGTCAGCCCCAGCATTTT. Translated: CASSLGSLAGARQPQHF. Full variable domain (remainder filled in from reference TRBV7-2 and TRBJ1-5): GAGVSQSPSNKVTEKGKDVELRCDPISGHTALYWYRQSLGQGLEFLIYFQGNSAPDKSGLPSDRFSAERTGGSVSTLTIQRTQQEDSAVYLCASSLGSLAGARQPQHFGDGTRLSIL.

This clonotype came up many times. The V call is TRBV20-1, the J call TRBJ2-7; possible D gene TRBD1, 5 bases. Trimming removed 2 bases from V and 3 bases from J, with 14 bases in between. The CDR3 totals 14 residues. Germline V gene data show CDR1 as DFQATT and CDR2 as SNEGSKA (reference sequence). The CDR3 sequence: CSARTPRGGYEQYF. Written as DNA, the CDR3 is TGCAGTGCTAGAACCCCAAGGGGTGGCTACGAGCAGTACTTC.

This clonotype was found many times. CDR3 DNA sequence: TGTGCCAGCAGCTTTGATTGGGGTGGGGGTCAGCCCCAGCATTTT. This translates into CASSFDWGGGQPQHF. The chain recombines TRBV7-2 with TRBJ1-5, with D possibly matching TRBD1 (5 bases). The length of the CDR3 is 15 residues. Germline values: CDR1 SGHTA, CDR2 FQGNSA. The V end lost 3 bases, the J end lost 6 bases, and 15 bases lay between the germline ends.

This clonotype was recorded at least ten times. The V and J genes are TRBV5-6 and TRBJ2-5; TRBD1 might be the D (5 bases). This CDR3 region has 14 residues. Germline assignment: CDR1 SGHDT and CDR2 YYEEEE. The V gene lost 1 base and the J gene lost 5 bases, with 12 bases spanning the gap. The CDR3 loop reads CASSLTRQSETQYF. Written as DNA, the CDR3 is TGTGCCAGCAGCTTGACACGACAGAGCGAGACCCAGTACTTC.

This clonotype was seen at least ten times. The rearrangement joins TRBV5-1 to TRBJ2-5; D gene unclear. The CDR3 has 13 amino acids. The germline gives CDR1 SGHRS, CDR2 YFSETQ. Deletions cut 0 bases from V and 5 bases from J, with 8 bases between. The DNA of the CDR3 is TGCGCCAGCAGCTTGGATTTACGGGAGACCCAGTACTTC. Translation gives CASSLDLRETQYF.

This clonotype was detected only a few times. The rearrangement uses TRBV19 and TRBJ2-7, with D maybe TRBD2 (6 bases). Trimming pared 3 bases from V and 4 bases from J, leaving 7 bases between. The CDR3 covers 12 residues. Per germline, CDR1 LNHDA and CDR2 SQIVND (reference sequence). Here the CDR3 reads CASSIRGYEQYF. The CDR3 DNA follows: TGTGCCAGTAGTATCCGGGGGTACGAGCAGTACTTC.

This clonotype was counted many times. The chain couples TRBV29-1 to TRBJ1-2; D gene uncertain. The CDR3 runs 14 residues. Germline CDR1 reads SQVTM; CDR2 reads ANQGSEA. V was trimmed by 3 bases and J by 2 bases, leaving 13 bases between them. CDR3 bases: TGCAGCGTTGAGGTCGGTGGGGTGAACTATGGCTACACCTTC. Translating it yields CSVEVGGVNYGYTF.

This clonotype has at least ten counts. The chain couples TRBV4-2 to TRBJ2-1, with D tentatively TRBD2 (5 bases). Germline CDR1 is LGHNA and CDR2 is YNFKEQ. V lost 4 bases and J 14 bases, leaving 15 bases between the germline ends. The CDR3 runs to 12 residues. The CDR3 is CASSPLGGYEFF. The CDR3 DNA follows: TGTGCCAGCAGCCCTTTGGGCGGGTATGAGTTCTTC.

Many counts were recorded for this clonotype. The chain couples TRBV10-3 to TRBJ1-6; possibly TRBD1 for D (5 bases). Trimming stripped 7 bases from V and 2 bases from J, with 9 bases between. The germline CDR1 and CDR2 sequences are ENHRY and SYGVKD. The CDR3 is 14 residues long. The CDR3 loop is CAIMQGPYNSPLHF. The CDR3 DNA is TGTGCCATCATGCAGGGACCCTATAATTCACCCCTCCACTTT.

This clonotype has a count of ten or more. J is TRBJ1-3 and V is TRBV10-1; D unresolved. This CDR3 comprises 16 residues. Germline V gives CDR1 WNHNN, CDR2 SYGVQD (reference sequence). V was cut by 6 bases and J by 0 bases, with 15 bases left in between. The CDR3 protein is CASSAGPASSGNTIYF. For the CDR3, the DNA is TGCGCCAGCAGCGCCGGGCCAGCGAGCTCTGGAAACACCATATATTTT.

This clonotype was detected many times. The rearrangement uses TRBV27 and TRBJ1-5, with D unresolved. V lost 5 bases, J lost 0 bases, and 11 bases lay in between. The germline CDR1 and CDR2 sequences are MNHEY and SMNVEV (reference sequence). CDR3 size: 15 residues. CDR3 nucleotide sequence: TGTGCCAGCAGTCCGTACCGGAATAGCAATCAGCCCCAGCATTTT. This gives the protein CASSPYRNSNQPQHF.

This clonotype was observed at least ten times. The CDR3 here is CASSRTGSQETQYF. The CDR3 DNA is TGCGCCAGCAGCCGGACCGGGTCACAAGAGACCCAGTACTTC. V gene TRBV4-3 combines with J gene TRBJ2-5; the D is unclear. The germline CDR1 and CDR2 sequences are LGHNA and YSLEER. Trimming removed 4 bases at V and 2 bases at J, with 11 bases between. This CDR3 region has 14 residues.

Many counts were recorded for this clonotype. CDR3 region: CASGLVLAGSTDTQYF. The CDR3 region has the DNA TGTGCTAGTGGTTTGGTTTTAGCGGGTAGCACAGATACGCAGTATTTT. The rearrangement links TRBV12-5 to TRBJ2-3; 7 bases map to TRBD2. Germline V gene data show CDR1 as LGHNT and CDR2 as FRNRAP. Germline trimming cut 0 bases from V and 0 bases from J; bases unmatched to any gene: 3. This CDR3 spans 16 amino acids.

This clonotype was observed at least ten times. The genes are TRBV5-1 and TRBJ2-1; 10 nucleotides align to TRBD2. Germline CDR1 SGHRS, CDR2 YFSETQ. V shed 5 bases, J shed 4 bases, and the junction held 9 bases outside the gene matches. The CDR3 extends over 16 amino acids. CDR3 region: CASSPDTSGVYNEQFF. In DNA form, the CDR3 reads TGCGCCAGCAGTCCCGATACTAGCGGGGTGTACAATGAGCAGTTCTTC.

This clonotype was counted between two and nine times. The chain has TRBV5-4 and TRBJ2-5; 10 bases align to TRBD2. CDR1 is SGHNT and CDR2 is YYREEE in the germline V gene (reference sequence). The V and J ends lost 1 base and 6 bases, in that order; junction bases with no gene match: 9. The CDR3 runs to 16 residues. The CDR3 sequence is CASSLSARTSGKTQYF. The CDR3 DNA reads TGTGCCAGCAGCTTGAGCGCAAGGACTAGCGGAAAGACCCAGTACTTC. The full variable domain, its missing parts supplied by reference TRBV5-4 and TRBJ2-5, is ETGVTQSPTHLIKTRGQQVTLRCSSQSGHNTVSWYQQALGQGPQFIFQYYREEENGRGNFPPRFSGLQFPNYSSELNVNALELDDSALYLCASSLSARTSGKTQYFGPGTRLLVL.

This clonotype was seen ten or more times. This chain joins TRBV11-2 and TRBJ2-3; D perhaps matches TRBD1 (5 bases). Between the trimmed V and J ends, which lost 5 bases and 11 bases, there was a span of 14 bases. The CDR3 loop spans 12 amino acids. The germline CDR1 and CDR2 sequences are SGHAT and FQNNGV. CDR3 residues: CASSELGPEQYF. The DNA of the CDR3 is TGTGCCAGCAGCGAATTGGGGCCGGAGCAGTATTTT.

This clonotype came up many times. This chain connects TRBV2 to TRBJ1-2, with D unresolved. This CDR3 region has 14 residues. The germline V gene has CDR1 SNHLY and CDR2 FYNNEI. Trimming took 2 bases from V and 2 from J, leaving 9 bases between them. The CDR3 region is CASSEWSGNYGYTF. CDR3 nucleotides: TGTGCCAGCAGTGAATGGTCGGGGAACTATGGCTACACCTTC.

The chain combines TRBV14 with TRBJ2-5; D call uncertain. Looked up from germline, CDR1 is SGHDN and CDR2 is FVKESK. Trimming stripped 1 base from V and 8 bases from J, with 8 bases between. The CDR3 consists of 12 residues. CDR3 protein: CASSQVPYTQYF. CDR3 sequence (DNA): TGTGCCAGCAGCCAAGTACCGTACACCCAGTACTTC.

A remark on this clonotype: The junction departs from germline at one end; a sequencing error may be responsible. This sequence joins TRBV12-3 or TRBV12-4 and TRBJ2-3; D not certain. The CDR3 is 13 residues long. Written as DNA, the CDR3 is TGTGCCAGCAGTTTACGAAGCACAGATATGCAGTATTTT. As protein: CASSLRSTDMQYF.

Many counts were recorded for this clonotype. The J gene is TRBJ1-2, the V gene TRBV7-8; TRBD1 agrees at 8 bases. The CDR3 has 15 residues. The V and J ends lost 5 bases and 4 bases, in that order; junction bases with no gene match: 9. CDR1 and CDR2 from the germline V gene are SGHVS and FQNEAQ. CDR3 coding DNA: TGTGCCAGCAGCACCTACAGGGGGAAGAGCTATGGCTACACCTTC. Its protein is CASSTYRGKSYGYTF. The variable domain in full, completed from reference TRBV7-8 and TRBJ1-2, reads GAGVSQSPRYKVAKRGQDVALRCDPISGHVSLFWYQQALGQGPEFLTYFQNEAQLDKSGLPSDRFFAERPEGSVSTLKIQRTQQEDSAVYLCASSTYRGKSYGYTFGSGTRLTVV.

This clonotype was seen ten or more times. This sequence joins TRBV4-1 and TRBJ2-5, with D tentatively TRBD1 or TRBD2 (5 bases each). The CDR3 has 17 residues. The V end lost 3 bases, the J end lost 5 bases, and 22 bases lay between the germline ends. Germline lookup yields CDR1 MGHRA and CDR2 YSYEKL. Here the CDR3 reads CASSHHNPGTTAETQYF. The CDR3 DNA reads as TGCGCCAGCAGCCACCACAATCCCGGGACCACTGCGGAGACCCAGTACTTC.

This clonotype showed up many times. V usage is TRBV5-4 and J usage is TRBJ2-5; D perhaps matches TRBD1 (5 bases). The CDR3 runs to 15 residues. Trimming removed 1 base at V and 4 bases at J, with 14 bases between. Germline-derived CDR1 and CDR2 are SGHNT and YYREEE (reference sequence). CDR3 in DNA: TGTGCCAGCAGCTTGAATAGGGGTGACGGAGAGACCCAGTACTTC. Encoded protein: CASSLNRGDGETQYF.

At least ten counts were recorded for this clonotype. The chain employs TRBV6-6 and TRBJ2-7, with 12 bases matching TRBD2. Germline assignment: CDR1 MNHNY and CDR2 SVGAGI (reference sequence). The CDR3 sequence is 15 residues long. The V segment lost 8 bases and the J segment 3 bases; nucleotides outside the gene matches: 8. The CDR3 nucleotides are TGTGCCAGCCTCACTAGCGGGGGGTCGGTCTACGAGCAGTACTTC. It is translated as CASLTSGGSVYEQYF.

This clonotype was observed at least ten times. The V gene is TRBV5-1, the J gene TRBJ2-3, with TRBD1 matching over 10 bases. The CDR3 sequence is 15 residues long. J gave up 4 bases and V 3 bases, and 5 bases lay outside the gene matches. Germline CDR1 is SGHRS and CDR2 is YFSETQ. The CDR3 sequence is CASSWGTGEADTQYF. The CDR3 DNA sequence: TGCGCCAGCAGCTGGGGGACAGGGGAGGCAGATACGCAGTATTTT.

This clonotype came up a few times. The rearrangement uses TRBV15 and TRBJ1-1, with 7 bases aligning to TRBD1. V shed 0 bases, J shed 10 bases, and the junction held 5 bases outside the gene matches. The length of the CDR3 is 13 residues. Germline CDR1 is LNHNV and CDR2 is YYDKDF (reference sequence). In DNA form, the CDR3 reads TGTGCCACCAGCAGAGATCAGGGGGACTTAGCTTTCTTT. Protein sequence: CATSRDQGDLAFF. The full variable domain, with the rest looked up from reference TRBV15 and TRBJ1-1, is DAMVIQNPRYQVTQFGKPVTLSCSQTLNHNVMYWYQQKSSQAPKLLFHYYDKDFNNEADTPDNFQSRRPNTSFCFLDIRSPGLGDTAMYLCATSRDQGDLAFFGQGTRLTVV.